This T cell receptor beta chain originates from a study of blood T cell repertoires in COVID-19. Across the whole study: Samples of COVID-19 (acute and convalescent) were obtained from the United States, Italy and Spain. Nucleic acid was either cDNA or gDNA, and it came from T cells, B-cell-depleted T cells, or PBMCs.

Enrollment of patients from Seattle took place during active infection, with longitudinal follow-up. With V trimmed by 4 bases and J by 4 bases, 12 bases remained unmatched. CDR1 and CDR2 from the germline V gene are LGHDT and YNNKEL (reference sequence). This CDR3 spans 16 amino acids. In the original analysis: Cell counts per sample came from amplifying reference gene primers. Sequenced by immunoSEQ multiplex PCR; TCRdb stores in-frame clones only, minus some. D and trimming come from the DNA, and the V and J calls and clone size come from that table. The sample holds about 370,000 clones, about 89% seen once.

Source material: peripheral blood. This sequence joins TRBV3-1 (or the pseudogene TRBV3-2) and TRBJ2-5; 7 nucleotides agree with TRBD2. The source of this sequence is a woman aged 25 to 45 with COVID-19, enrolled during active disease. The CDR3 spells CASSRNWGGSGETQYF. The CDR3 coding sequence is TGTGCCAGCAGCCGCAATTGGGGGGGGTCTGGAGAGACCCAGTACTTC.